This T cell receptor (beta chain) derives from a study of blood T cell repertoires in COVID-19 (dated by TCRdb to about 2020). As for the study more broadly: The collaborator samples originated in the United States, Italy and Spain and spanned the acute and convalescent phases of COVID-19. The material from the prospective study consisted of cDNA or gDNA derived from T cells, B-cell-depleted T cells, or PBMCs. Subjects who had been exposed to COVID-19, were actively infected with it, or had recovered from it provided the deeply sampled blood TCRbeta repertoires that made up the dataset. The repertoires were released in a freely available public database intended as a resource for research on the immune response to SARS-CoV-2. Samples came from the ongoing ImmuneRACE study (first 160 participants) plus 1,254 subjects from 6 global collaborators. A de-identified subject ID, COVID-19 status, age in years and sex were almost always included in the sample metadata. Where available, HLA class I and class II types were taken from metadata supplied by the sample provider and were not determined by assay-based typing. Overall study results and their limits: Clinical and demographic metadata were provided uncurated, with the amount varying by source and participant.

There are 15 amino acids in the CDR3, from cysteine to phenylalanine inclusive. The read is trimmed to its CDR3 DNA, 45 bases read in frame from base 1. Between the V and J ends, shortened by 2 bases and 0 bases respectively, the junction contains 10 bases. CDR1 SNHLY and CDR2 FYNNEI were looked up in the germline V gene. TCRbeta CDR3 regions were amplified from genomic DNA by means of the immunoSEQ Assay, a bias-controlled multiplex PCR. On the study's bioinformatics: Within the assay, amplification of reference gene primers was used to estimate how many nucleated cells each sample contained. To quantify the absolute abundance of each unique TCRbeta CDR3 rearrangement, sequence reads were collapsed and filtered. For each sample, productive Simpson clonality was calculated as the square root of Simpson's diversity index across productive rearrangements. As stored in TCRdb, this immuneACCESS dataset retains in-frame rearrangements with V and J assigned. A fraction of the clones does not appear; measured against another copy, unresolved V genes explain less than half of the discrepancy, and the remainder lacks a known reason. V and J calls and clone size are as listed in that table; D and trimming were resolved from the DNA. This sample holds 200,000 or so clones; 80% to 90% were observed only once. 0.65% to 0.95% of the sample is taken by the ten largest.

Collaborating institutions collected whole blood in K2EDTA tubes following their own protocols. For TCRbeta analysis, collaborators shipped samples in one of three forms: frozen whole blood, isolated PBMCs, or DNA extracted from either of those sample types. This clone occurred once. The clone's antigen remains unknown. No much larger clone is present one base from it, and per-base qualities are unavailable. The sequence derives from a woman in her 70s with acute or convalescent COVID-19. Sequencing was done on a sample of peripheral blood. The V and J segments used are TRBV2 and TRBJ1-1, and TRBD1 may be the D gene, going by 6 matching bases. The encoded CDR3 is CASSELGAMNTEAFF. At the DNA level, the sequence is TGTGCCAGCAGTGAATTGGGGGCCATGAACACTGAAGCTTTCTTT.